Following are 24 T cell receptor beta chains from one sample sequenced in a study of shared clonotypes between healthy human individuals. Using immunoSEQ multiplex PCR, the repertoire was profiled, and TCRdb retains in-frame clones only, with some absent. The data show 2 million to 2.5 million clones, approximately 96% seen once. The sample was naive CD4+ T cells sorted from blood. Subset here: CD45RA+ positively selected. Receptors originate from a man aged 18-30 years in good health.

The chain couples TRBV7-3 to TRBJ2-1; TRBD1 agrees at 7 bases. The CDR3 has 14 residues. Per the germline V gene, CDR1 is SGHTA and CDR2 is FQGTGA. V lost 5 bases, J lost 5 bases, and 6 bases stayed unmatched. The CDR3 DNA is TGTGCCAGCAGCCCATCGGGACAGCACAATGAGCAGTTCTTC. Translated: CASSPSGQHNEQFF.

V is TRBV25-1 and J is TRBJ1-2; D is undetermined. The CDR3 sequence is 13 residues long. CDR1 and CDR2 (germline): MGHDK, SYGVNS. The V end was cut by 0 bases, the J end by 8 bases, with 10 bases between. In nucleotides, the CDR3 is TGTGCCAGCAGTGAATACGGGCTCGTCGGCTACACCTTC. As protein: CASSEYGLVGYTF.

The V gene is TRBV2, the J gene TRBJ2-5, with TRBD1 identical over 7 bases. Germline CDR1 and CDR2: SNHLY and FYNNEI. J gave up 5 bases and V 7 bases, and 10 bases lay outside the gene matches. This CDR3 contains 14 residues. In DNA form, the CDR3 reads TGTGCCAGCACTCGTCAGGGGGATTGGGAGACCCAGTACTTC. It is translated as CASTRQGDWETQYF.

This sequence joins TRBV4-1 and TRBJ2-2; D is ambiguous. Germline V gives CDR1 MGHRA, CDR2 YSYEKL. This CDR3 has 17 residues. V lost 1 base, J lost 0 bases, and 12 bases lay in between. In nucleotides, the CDR3 is TGCGCCAGCAGCCAAGTCATCGGTGACGCGAACACCGGGGAGCTGTTTTTT. Encoded protein: CASSQVIGDANTGELFF.

This clone occurred once. This chain uses TRBV4-1 with TRBJ1-2, with TRBD1 matching over 7 bases. Germline V CDR1 and CDR2: MGHRA, YSYEKL. The CDR3 spans 15 residues. V lost 3 bases to trimming and J lost 8 bases; unmatched junction nucleotides: 12. The CDR3 reads CASSHLQQGFRGYTF. The CDR3 nucleotides read TGCGCCAGCAGCCATCTTCAACAGGGGTTTAGAGGCTACACCTTC.

This chain joins TRBV10-3 and TRBJ2-7, with 7 bases matching TRBD1. The V segment lost 3 bases and the J segment 1 base; nucleotides outside the gene matches: 3. CDR1 is ENHRY, CDR2 SYGVKD, per germline. This CDR3 is 14 amino acids long. In DNA, the CDR3 is TGTGCCATCAGTGATCTGGACAGGTCCTACGAGCAGTACTTC. It translates to CAISDLDRSYEQYF.

V usage is TRBV28 and J usage is TRBJ2-7, with 8 bases lining up with TRBD1. CDR1 is MDHEN and CDR2 is SYDVKM in the germline V gene. There are 17 residues in the CDR3. V was pared by 0 bases and J by 0 bases, with 7 bases of the junction left unmatched. The CDR3 sequence: CASSLWGPGGPSYEQYF. For the CDR3, the DNA is TGTGCCAGCAGTTTATGGGGCCCAGGGGGCCCCTCCTACGAGCAGTACTTC.

The gene calls are TRBV19 and TRBJ1-3; D unresolved. Germline CDR1 LNHDA, CDR2 SQIVND (reference sequence). The CDR3 has 14 residues. V dropped 3 bases and J dropped 3 bases, with 9 bases sitting between them. The CDR3 loop reads CASSITSFGNTIYF. DNA for the CDR3: TGTGCCAGTAGTATTACCAGTTTTGGAAACACCATATATTTT.

The genes are TRBV2 and TRBJ1-4; D ambiguous. Per the germline V gene, CDR1 is SNHLY and CDR2 is FYNNEI. Trimming took 7 bases from V and 2 from J, leaving 11 bases between them. The CDR3 runs 14 residues. This CDR3 is CASTWIETNEKLFF. The CDR3, as DNA: TGTGCCAGCACTTGGATTGAGACTAATGAAAAACTGTTTTTT. Full variable domain (outside the CDR3, taken from reference TRBV2 and TRBJ1-4): EPEVTQTPSHQVTQMGQEVILRCVPISNHLYFYWYRQILGQKVEFLVSFYNNEISEKSEIFDDQFSVERPDGSNFTLKIRSTKLEDSAMYFCASTWIETNEKLFFGSGTQLSVL.

V gene TRBV7-9 combines with J gene TRBJ2-2; no definite D call. Germline CDR1 reads SEHNR; CDR2 reads FQNEAQ (reference sequence). V lost 2 bases, J lost 2 bases, and 9 bases lay in between. This CDR3 contains 15 residues. CDR3 loop: CASSLMGINTGELFF. The CDR3 DNA sequence: TGTGCCAGCAGCTTAATGGGGATTAACACCGGGGAGCTGTTTTTT.

This rearrangement joins TRBV9 to TRBJ2-1; maybe TRBD2 (5 bases). Germline assignment: CDR1 SGDLS and CDR2 YYNGEE. Trimming left V 0 bases short and J 3 bases short, with 16 bases between. The CDR3 has 17 amino acids. The CDR3 region has the DNA TGTGCCAGCAGCGTAGGGTGGGTGACTAACGGCTACAATGAGCAGTTCTTC. It encodes CASSVGWVTNGYNEQFF.

The rearrangement joins TRBV11-2 to TRBJ2-7; 9 bases are a match to TRBD1. The CDR3 totals 15 residues. Looked up from germline, CDR1 is SGHAT and CDR2 is FQNNGV. The junction had 7 bases not matched to a gene; V was cut back by 1 base and J by 6 bases. The CDR3 bases are TGTGCCAGCAGCTTAGTAGGACAGGGGAGAGGCGAGCAGTACTTC. Translated, it gives CASSLVGQGRGEQYF.

The CDR3 is CASRQSSYNEQFF. The CDR3 nucleotides are TGTGCCAGCAGACAGAGCTCCTACAATGAGCAGTTCTTC. V is TRBV6-5 and J is TRBJ2-1; D gene uncertain. V lost 6 bases to trimming and J lost 0 bases, with 6 bases between them. CDR1 is MNHEY and CDR2 is SVGAGI in the germline V gene. The CDR3 sequence is 13 residues long.

This clone was recorded only once. The chain recombines TRBV6-5 with TRBJ2-1, with 7 bases fitting TRBD1. Germline V lookup: CDR1 MNHEY, CDR2 SVGAGI. With V trimmed by 2 bases and J by 4 bases, 8 bases remained unmatched. The CDR3 runs to 16 residues. The CDR3 sequence: CASSYEPGQTYNEQFF. The CDR3 DNA reads TGTGCCAGCAGTTACGAACCGGGACAGACATACAATGAGCAGTTCTTC.

The J gene is TRBJ1-4, the V gene TRBV2, with 9 positions matching TRBD1. J was trimmed by 7 bases and V by 6 bases; bases with no gene match: 6. This CDR3 contains 14 residues. CDR1 SNHLY and CDR2 FYNNEI come from the germline V gene. CDR3 bases: TGTGCCAGCAGACACAGGGGGCTTGGTGAAAAACTGTTTTTT. Translated, it gives CASRHRGLGEKLFF.

A note on this clone: One junction end disagrees with the germline gene, perhaps due to a read error. The chain carries TRBV7-7 and TRBJ2-5, with 12 bases fitting TRBD2. This CDR3 is 15 amino acids long. The germline CDR1 and CDR2 sequences are SSHAT and FNYEAQ (reference sequence). Here the CDR3 DNA reads TGTGCTAGCAGCCCAGGACTAGCGGGGCAAGAGACCCAGTACTTC. It is translated as CASSPGLAGQETQYF.

Note on this clone: The sample holds other DNA sequences that translate to the same CDR3. The rearrangement joins TRBV5-1 to TRBJ1-3; D gene ambiguous. V was pared by 0 bases and J by 4 bases, with 11 bases between. Per the germline V gene, CDR1 is SGHRS and CDR2 is YFSETQ. The CDR3 spans 15 residues. The CDR3 reads CASSLDGAGGNTIYF. CDR3 coding DNA: TGCGCCAGCAGCTTGGACGGTGCCGGAGGAAACACCATATATTTT. The complete variable domain, with remaining parts taken from reference TRBV5-1 and TRBJ1-3, reads KAGVTQTPRYLIKTRGQQVTLSCSPISGHRSVSWYQQTPGQGLQFLFEYFSETQRNKGNFPGRFSGRQFSNSRSEMNVSTLELGDSALYLCASSLDGAGGNTIYFGEGSWLTVV.

The V and J genes are TRBV5-4 and TRBJ2-7; 7 bases map to TRBD1. Looked up from germline, CDR1 is SGHNT and CDR2 is YYREEE (reference sequence). Trimming cost V 0 bases and J 2 bases; bases outside gene matches: 5. The CDR3 runs to 15 residues. The CDR3 region is CASSLGGQETYEQYF. DNA for the CDR3: TGTGCCAGCAGCTTGGGAGGACAGGAGACCTACGAGCAGTACTTC.

In DNA form, the CDR3 reads TGTGCCAGCAGCCTTCGGACCGACAATTCACCCCTCCACTTT. This gives the protein CASSLRTDNSPLHF. This rearrangement joins TRBV5-6 to TRBJ1-6; D is uncertain. V was trimmed by 4 bases and J by 7 bases, leaving 12 bases between them. The CDR3 spans 14 residues. Germline lookup yields CDR1 SGHDT and CDR2 YYEEEE.

Concerning this clone: The same CDR3 can be traced to other DNA sequences in this sample. This chain links TRBV18 with TRBJ2-3, with 10 bases matching TRBD2. This CDR3 spans 15 amino acids. With 3 bases clipped from V and 2 bases from J, the junction kept 2 bases outside the gene matches. Germline V gene lookup returns CDR1 KGHSH and CDR2 LQKENI. For the CDR3, the DNA is TGTGCCAGCTCACCCCTAGCGGGAGACACAGATACGCAGTATTTT. The encoded protein is CASSPLAGDTDTQYF.

The chain carries TRBV4-3 and TRBJ1-5, with 8 bases that match TRBD1. Trimming at V came to 4 bases and at J to 6 bases, leaving 8 bases not matched to a gene. Per germline, CDR1 LGHNA and CDR2 YSLEER. This CDR3 region has 15 residues. CDR3: CASSLQGAQTQPQHF. The CDR3 DNA is TGCGCCAGCAGCCTGCAGGGGGCGCAAACTCAGCCCCAGCATTTT.

The chain carries TRBV4-2 and TRBJ2-3; D is unresolved. V lost 2 bases, J lost 6 bases, and 9 bases lay in between. The CDR3 has 13 residues. Germline V CDR1 and CDR2: LGHNA, YNFKEQ. CDR3 sequence: CASSQKALDTQYF. The CDR3 DNA sequence: TGTGCCAGCAGCCAAAAGGCTCTGGATACGCAGTATTTT.

V gene TRBV4-1 combines with J gene TRBJ2-3; 9 bases are a match to TRBD2. V lost 3 bases to trimming and J lost 6 bases; unmatched junction nucleotides: 10. Germline values: CDR1 MGHRA, CDR2 YSYEKL. There are 16 residues in the CDR3. The CDR3 sequence: CASSHFSGGAGDTQYF. DNA of the CDR3: TGCGCCAGCAGCCATTTTAGCGGGGGAGCCGGGGATACGCAGTATTTT.

Concerning this clone: The same CDR3 is also encoded by other DNA sequences in this sample. V and J are TRBV2 and TRBJ2-5, with 7 nucleotides matching TRBD1. Trimming took 7 bases from V and 2 from J; bases not matched to a gene: 4. Germline lookup yields CDR1 SNHLY and CDR2 FYNNEI. This CDR3 has 13 residues. In nucleotides, the CDR3 is TGTGCCAGCAATCGGGACAGTCAAGAGACCCAGTACTTC. Protein sequence: CASNRDSQETQYF.